This TCR beta chain was recovered during a study of blood T cell repertoires in COVID-19. Study at large: Sites in the United States, Italy and Spain provided acute and convalescent COVID-19 samples.

The method was immunoSEQ multiplex PCR; TCRdb's version includes in-frame clones alone and lacks a portion of them. The sample has 120,000 to 150,000 clones; roughly 89% are singletons. The germline CDR1 and CDR2 sequences are SGHDT and YYEEEE. The CDR3 runs to 14 residues. Trimming stripped 4 bases from V and 2 bases from J, with 12 bases between. The receptor comes from a woman aged 45-60 years with active or convalescent COVID-19. Material: peripheral blood. The chain carries TRBV5-6 and TRBJ1-2; tentative D call: TRBD1 (6 bases). The CDR3 coding sequence is TGTGCCAGCAGCATGGGGGGGCGCAACTATGGCTACACCTTC. This encodes CASSMGGRNYGYTF.